The T cell receptor (beta chain) described here comes from a study of follicular helper T cells after annual influenza vaccination. Study-level findings and limits: Only about 9.5-22% of analyzed cells yielded productive TCRB sequences.

Worth noting for this clone: No antigen is known for it.

The time point was: 2014-2015 season, 7 days after vaccination. Before and after seasonal inactivated influenza vaccination, adults gave blood for sorting CD4 subsets for sequencing. Between about 40 and 110 mL of blood was drawn per time point. Assay used: immunoSEQ multiplex PCR; TCRdb lists only in-frame clones, some missing. This sample yields 9,000 to 13,000 clones, of which around 86% are seen a single time; about 0.77% belongs to the top ten. This receptor was obtained from an adult who received the influenza vaccine. The sequencing here drew on CXCR5- memory CD4+ T cells sorted from blood, taken 7 days after influenza vaccination.

The CDR3 coding sequence is TGTGCCAGCAGCCTCGTAGAATGGAGCTCCTACAATGAGCAGTTCTTC. This translates into CASSLVEWSSYNEQFF. This rearrangement joins TRBV7-9 to TRBJ2-1; no clear D gene. The CDR3 has 16 residues. Germline V gene sequence: CDR1 SEHNR, CDR2 FQNEAQ (reference sequence). The V end lost 5 bases, the J end lost 0 bases, and 14 bases lay between the germline ends.